This T cell receptor beta chain was recovered during a study of T cell changes during pregnancy in multiple sclerosis. The method was immunoSEQ multiplex PCR; TCRdb's version includes in-frame clones alone and lacks a portion of them. The sample consists of 88,000 or so clones, 92% of them appearing once. V lost 2 bases, J lost 2 bases, and 10 bases lay in between. CDR3 length: 14 residues. Germline assignment: CDR1 SEHNR and CDR2 FQNEAQ (reference sequence). The sequence was collected from a female donor with multiple sclerosis, enrolled in a pregnancy study. The chain links TRBV7-9 to TRBJ2-7; D might be TRBD1 (5 bases). The source was peripheral blood, collected before pregnancy. The CDR3: CASSLPGLAYEQYF. CDR3 nucleotides: TGTGCCAGCAGCTTACCAGGGTTGGCCTACGAGCAGTACTTC. Supplemented by reference TRBV7-9 and TRBJ2-7, the full variable domain reads DTGVSQNPRHKITKRGQNVTFRCDPISEHNRLYWYRQTLGQGPEFLTYFQNEAQLEKSRLLSDRFSAERPKGSFSTLEIQRTEQGDSAMYLCASSLPGLAYEQYFGPGTRLTVT.